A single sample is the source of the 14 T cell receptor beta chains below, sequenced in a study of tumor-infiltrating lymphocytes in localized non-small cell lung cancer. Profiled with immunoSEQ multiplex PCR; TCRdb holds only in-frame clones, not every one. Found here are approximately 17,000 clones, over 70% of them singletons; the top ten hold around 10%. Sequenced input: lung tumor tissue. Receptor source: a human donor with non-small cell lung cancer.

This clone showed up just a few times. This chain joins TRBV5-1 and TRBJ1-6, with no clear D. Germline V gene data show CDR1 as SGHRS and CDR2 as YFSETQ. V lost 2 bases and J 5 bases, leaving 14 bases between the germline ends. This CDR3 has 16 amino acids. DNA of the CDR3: TGCGCCAGCAGCTTAATTATGGGGTCCGATAATTCACCCCTCCACTTT. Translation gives CASSLIMGSDNSPLHF. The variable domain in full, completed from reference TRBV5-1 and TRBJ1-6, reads KAGVTQTPRYLIKTRGQQVTLSCSPISGHRSVSWYQQTPGQGLQFLFEYFSETQRNKGNFPGRFSGRQFSNSRSEMNVSTLELGDSALYLCASSLIMGSDNSPLHFGNGTRLTVT.

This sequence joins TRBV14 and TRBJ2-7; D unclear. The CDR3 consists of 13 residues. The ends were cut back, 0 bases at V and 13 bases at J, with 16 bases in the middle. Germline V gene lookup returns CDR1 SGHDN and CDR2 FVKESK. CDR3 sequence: CASSQDLVGRPYF. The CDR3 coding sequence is TGTGCCAGCAGCCAAGATCTTGTGGGTCGTCCATACTTC.

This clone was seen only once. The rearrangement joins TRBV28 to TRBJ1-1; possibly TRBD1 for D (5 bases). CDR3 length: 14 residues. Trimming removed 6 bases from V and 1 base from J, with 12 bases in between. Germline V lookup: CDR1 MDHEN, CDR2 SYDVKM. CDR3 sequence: CASSLGVRNTEAFF. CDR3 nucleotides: TGTGCCAGCAGCTTAGGGGTCCGGAACACTGAAGCTTTCTTT.

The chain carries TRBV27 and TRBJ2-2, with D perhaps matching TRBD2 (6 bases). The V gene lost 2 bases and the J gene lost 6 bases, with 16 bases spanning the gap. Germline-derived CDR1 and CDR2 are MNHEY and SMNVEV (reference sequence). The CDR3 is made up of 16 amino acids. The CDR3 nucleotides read TGTGCCAGCAGTTTAATGAGTCGGGGGTTGGCCGGGGAGCTGTTTTTT. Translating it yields CASSLMSRGLAGELFF.

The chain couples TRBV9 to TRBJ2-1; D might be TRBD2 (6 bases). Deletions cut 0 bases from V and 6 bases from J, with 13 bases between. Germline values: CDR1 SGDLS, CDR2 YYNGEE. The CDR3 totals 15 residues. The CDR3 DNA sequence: TGTGCCAGCAGCGTAGGGGGGGTGAGAATCAATGAGCAGTTCTTC. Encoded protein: CASSVGGVRINEQFF.

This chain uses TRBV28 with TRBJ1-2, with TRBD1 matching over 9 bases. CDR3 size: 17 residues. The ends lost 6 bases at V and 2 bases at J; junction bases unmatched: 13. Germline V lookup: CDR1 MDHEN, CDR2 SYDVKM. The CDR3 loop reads CASRPKLGTGQNYGYTF. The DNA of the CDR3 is TGTGCCAGCAGACCCAAACTCGGGACAGGGCAGAACTATGGCTACACCTTC.

CDR3 sequence reads: CASSTRQGLEYF. In DNA form, the CDR3 reads TGTGCCAGCAGTACACGACAGGGGCTGGAGTACTTC. This chain connects TRBV2 to TRBJ2-4, with 8 nucleotides matching TRBD1. Trimming at V came to 5 bases and at J to 14 bases, leaving 8 bases not matched to a gene. There are 12 residues in the CDR3. The germline CDR1 and CDR2 sequences are SNHLY and FYNNEI.

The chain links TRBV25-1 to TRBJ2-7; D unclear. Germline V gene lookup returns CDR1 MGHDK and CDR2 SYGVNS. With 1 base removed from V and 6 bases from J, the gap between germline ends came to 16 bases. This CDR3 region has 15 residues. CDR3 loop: CASSELRQKPGEQYF. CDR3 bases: TGTGCCAGCAGTGAATTAAGGCAGAAGCCGGGCGAGCAGTACTTC.

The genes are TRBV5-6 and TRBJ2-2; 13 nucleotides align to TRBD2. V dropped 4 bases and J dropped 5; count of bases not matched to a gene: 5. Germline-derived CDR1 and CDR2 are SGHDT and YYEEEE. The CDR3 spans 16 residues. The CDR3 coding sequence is TGTGCCAGCAGCCTTGGACTAGCGGGAGAAACCGGGGAGCTGTTTTTT. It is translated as CASSLGLAGETGELFF. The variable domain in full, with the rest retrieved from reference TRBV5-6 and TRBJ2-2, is DAGVTQSPTHLIKTRGQQVTLRCSPKSGHDTVSWYQQALGQGPQFIFQYYEEEERQRGNFPDRFSGHQFPNYSSELNVNALLLGDSALYLCASSLGLAGETGELFFGEGSRLTVL.

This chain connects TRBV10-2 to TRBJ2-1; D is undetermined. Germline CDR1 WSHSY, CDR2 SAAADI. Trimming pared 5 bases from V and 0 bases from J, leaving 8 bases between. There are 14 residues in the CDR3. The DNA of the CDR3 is TGCGCCAGCAGTATGACGGACTCCTACAATGAGCAGTTCTTC. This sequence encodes CASSMTDSYNEQFF.

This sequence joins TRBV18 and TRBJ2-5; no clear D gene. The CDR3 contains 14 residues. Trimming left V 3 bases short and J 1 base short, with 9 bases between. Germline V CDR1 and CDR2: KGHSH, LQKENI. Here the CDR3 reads CASSPRPLQETQYF. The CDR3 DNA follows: TGTGCCAGCTCACCCAGGCCACTCCAAGAGACCCAGTACTTC.

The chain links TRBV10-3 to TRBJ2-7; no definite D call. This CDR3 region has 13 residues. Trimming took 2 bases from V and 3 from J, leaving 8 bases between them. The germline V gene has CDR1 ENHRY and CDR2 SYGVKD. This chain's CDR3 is CAISERFFYEQYF. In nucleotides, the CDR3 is TGTGCCATCAGTGAGAGGTTTTTCTACGAGCAGTACTTC.

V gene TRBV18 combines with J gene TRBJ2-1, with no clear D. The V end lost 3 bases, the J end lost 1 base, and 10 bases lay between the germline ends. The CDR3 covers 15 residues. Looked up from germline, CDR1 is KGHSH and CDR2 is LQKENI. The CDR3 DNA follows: TGTGCCAGCTCACCTTCATGGGTGTCCTACAATGAGCAGTTCTTC. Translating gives CASSPSWVSYNEQFF.

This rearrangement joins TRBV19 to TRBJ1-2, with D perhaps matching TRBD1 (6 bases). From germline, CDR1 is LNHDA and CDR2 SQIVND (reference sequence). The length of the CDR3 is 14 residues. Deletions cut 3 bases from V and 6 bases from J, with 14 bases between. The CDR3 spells CASSIGGLIHGYTF. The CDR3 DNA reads TGTGCCAGTAGTATCGGGGGGCTGATTCATGGCTACACCTTC.